The clone carrying this TCR beta chain has only one observation. Its antigen remains unidentified. This entry comes from a study of cytomegalovirus exposure and HLA in healthy donors. At the level of the study: It was reported in a later analysis that the 100 to 150 validation repertoires used the same platform as the 550 to 800 first-cohort repertoires. Findings and caveats of the study: In vitro, three CMV-associated chains proved specific for CMV antigens. Cytomegalovirus-associated TCR beta chains were listed, numbering roughly 150.

The CDR3 is 16 amino acids. Trimming cost V 0 bases and J 0 bases; bases outside gene matches: 2. Germline V gene data show CDR1 as ENHRY and CDR2 as SYGVKD. While the first cohort had several hundred subjects, the donors belonged to the separate validation cohort of about 130 subjects. Clones were read by immunoSEQ multiplex PCR, and TCRdb kept only the in-frame ones, dropping some. The sample lists about 110,000 clones; about nine tenths were seen once. The TCR originated in a woman between 18 and 30 years old in good health and CMV-seronegative. The chain is built from TRBV10-3 and TRBJ2-1, with 7 positions matching TRBD2. Sequencing was performed on PBMCs. The DNA for the CDR3 is TGTGCCATCAGTGAGTCGGGCGGGGGCTCCTACAATGAGCAGTTCTTC. Residues: CAISESGGGSYNEQFF.